The rows below give T cell receptor beta chains drawn from one sample of a study of T cell responses to AZD1222 COVID-19 vaccine. Sequencing was performed with immunoSEQ multiplex PCR; in TCRdb, only in-frame clones are kept and a portion is missing. There are fewer than 200,000 clones in the sample; around 88% occur only once, and approximately 0.5% lies in the top ten. This specimen was peripheral blood, taken on day 0 of AZD1222 vaccination. These receptors came from an adult in good health. CDR3s include the opening cysteine and the closing phenylalanine or tryptophan.

V	J	CDR3
TRBV7-8	TRBJ2-7	CASSLEEPSSYEQYF
TRBV16	TRBJ1-2	CASSQRGYTF
TRBV5-4	TRBJ2-7	CASSFPGRAYEQYF
TRBV9	TRBJ2-2	CASSVVTGELFF
TRBV28	TRBJ1-5	CASSLLGDRGIGNQPQHF
TRBV9	TRBJ2-1	CASSGRAGGGAREQFF
TRBV2	TRBJ1-1	CASVTGTANTEAFF
TRBV11-2	TRBJ2-6	CASSSTSPGANVLTF
TRBV24-1	TRBJ2-7	CATSESGLAGVNEQYF
TRBV9	TRBJ2-2	CASSPRGTNTGELFF
TRBV5-1	TRBJ1-1	CASSLGGSRAKTEAFF
TRBV6-5	TRBJ1-3	CASSYRVGGSGYTIYF
TRBV24-1	TRBJ2-5	CATSARSDRWETQYF
TRBV7-3	TRBJ2-2	CASSQIPQGRDTGELFF
TRBV27	TRBJ2-2	CASRRVDGELFF
TRBV6-5	TRBJ2-7	CATQTSGSYEQYF
TRBV30	TRBJ1-1	CAWKRTGGNTEAFF
TRBV15	TRBJ2-1	CATSGGTSPGAYNEQFF
TRBV27	TRBJ1-1	CASSLYAGGGDLRGTEAFF
TRBV19	TRBJ1-5	CASSIRTGYSNQPQHF
TRBV19	TRBJ1-1	CASSIPRDGNTEAFF
TRBV9	TRBJ1-4	CASSPVGGPNEKLFF
TRBV28	TRBJ1-2	CASTPRQVNYGYTF
TRBV7-6	TRBJ1-1	CASSLVVAMAETEAFF
TRBV5-1	TRBJ2-1	CATSRVGGNNEQFF
TRBV5-1	TRBJ2-3	CASGKDRATDTQYF
TRBV7-2	TRBJ1-2	CASSLDISGARGYTF
TRBV10-1	TRBJ2-1	CASGQGNEQFF
TRBV9	TRBJ1-1	CASSALGQLNTEAFF
TRBV28	TRBJ2-3	CASSPRTSGTDTQYF
TRBV27	TRBJ2-3	CASGYSPDTQYF
TRBV30	TRBJ2-1	CAWSGIRLAGGPDNEQFF
TRBV6-4	TRBJ2-3	CASSDSSGGDTQYF
TRBV3-1/TRBV3-2	TRBJ2-7	CASSQAAYEQYF
TRBV20-1	TRBJ1-1	CSASTGDTEAFF
TRBV29-1	TRBJ1-1	CSVVGGEAEAFF
TRBV11-2	TRBJ1-3	CASSLVGGRSGNTIYF
TRBV7-9	TRBJ1-1	CASSLGDFPTGSNTEAFF
TRBV12-3/TRBV12-4	TRBJ1-5	CASSLIGGQPQHF
TRBV7-2	TRBJ1-2	CASSLDTGRPGYTF
TRBV27	TRBJ2-7	CASSPRQDFYEQYF
TRBV5-1	TRBJ2-1	CASSLSGTSYNEQFF
TRBV4-1	TRBJ1-2	CASSTGDADPKGGYTF
TRBV9	TRBJ2-1	CASTPRRGGAGNEQFF
TRBV7-8	TRBJ2-7	CASSARRGAGSSYEQYF
TRBV19	TRBJ1-4	CASSIWVQGRNEKLFF
TRBV7-2	TRBJ2-3	CASSSIRGSDTQYF
TRBV12-5	TRBJ1-3	CASAPGTDGNTIYF
TRBV11-2	TRBJ1-2	CASSLVGGNYGYTF